This TCR beta chain was captured in a study of post-analysis software for immune sequencing data. Study details: Relapsing-remitting, secondary progressive and progressive-relapsing forms made up the multiple sclerosis disease courses.

Note on this clonotype: Its target is not known.

The TCR beta cDNA libraries carried unique molecular identifiers. TCRdb reprocessed the PCR reads via MiXCR and lists one record per CDR3 protein. The sample holds roughly 540,000 distinct CDR3 sequences, roughly 34% seen once. General study findings and limits: Patients showed TRBV5-6, TRBV5-1 and TRBV20-1 among five TRBV segments more frequent than in controls.

The germline V gene encodes CDR1 DFQATT and CDR2 SNEGSKA (reference sequence). The CDR3 totals 13 residues. V dropped 6 bases and J dropped 2 bases, with 13 bases sitting between them. The V and J genes are TRBV20-1 and TRBJ1-2, with D hard to call. Sequencing used blood. The clonotype was recovered from a girl aged 2-17 years with multiple sclerosis. The CDR3 protein is CSASTALNYGYTF. The CDR3 DNA sequence: TGCAGTGCATCAACAGCTCTAAACTATGGCTACACCTTC.